These 11 T cell receptor beta chains were all obtained from the same sample, sequenced in a study of spatial heterogeneity in lung cancer (dated by TCRdb to between 2018 and 2021). Paper-wide results and their limitations: A correlation was observed between the number of expanded intratumoral alpha and beta TCRs and the tumor nonsynonymous mutation count.

Which antigens these TCRs recognize remains unknown. Libraries were built with 5' RACE. Instrument used: NextSeq 500. TCRdb's own reprocessing of the public reads used fastp at Q25 and MiXCR and kept productive beta chains. CDR3 protein sequences are deduplicated, and each keeps its most common genes and DNA. The sample table records 13,000 or so distinct CDR3 sequences; 5.1% of these occur just once. Clones ranked in the top ten supply approximately 25% of the sample. The time point label on this specimen signifies: sample taken at primary tumor resection. Sequences were derived from lung tumor tissue, sampled at surgery. These receptors were taken from a male donor with early-stage non-small cell lung cancer.

This clonotype was observed a handful of times. Found in a library prepared for alpha chains, this beta chain is an off-target read, and its abundance has little meaning. This chain joins TRBV11-3 and TRBJ2-5; a weak D match, TRBD2 (6 bases). Germline V gene data show CDR1 as SGHNT and CDR2 as YENEEA. V lost 6 bases and J lost 1, with 12 bases in between. The CDR3 is made up of 14 amino acids. CDR3 coding DNA: TGTGCCAGCAGTCGCCCGGGACTCCAAGAGACCCAGTACTTC. It specifies CASSRPGLQETQYF.

This clonotype was seen ten or more times. Being off target in a library aimed at alpha chains, this beta chain has a size of little meaning. V is TRBV11-1 and J is TRBJ2-1, with D perhaps matching TRBD2 (6 bases). CDR1 is SGHAT, CDR2 FQDESV, per germline (reference sequence). Trimming took off 6 bases at V and 9 bases at J, with 18 bases between the two ends. This CDR3 comprises 14 residues. CDR3: CASSPGAGEGEQFF. The DNA for the CDR3 is TGTGCCAGCAGTCCCGGAGCGGGCGAAGGTGAGCAGTTCTTC.

This clonotype was detected ten times or more. Within a library made for alpha chains, this beta chain is off target, and its count is uninformative. This chain connects TRBV5-1 to TRBJ2-6; 7 bases are shared with TRBD1. Germline V gene sequence: CDR1 SGHRS, CDR2 YFSETQ. V shed 2 bases, J shed 2 bases, and the junction held 1 base outside the gene matches. The CDR3 loop spans 15 amino acids. The CDR3: CASSLQGPGANVLTF. CDR3 in DNA: TGCGCCAGCAGCTTACAGGGGCCTGGGGCCAACGTCCTGACTTTC.

The table lists this clonotype with many counts. The library was prepared for alpha chains; this beta chain is a stray read, so its frequency means little. V and J are TRBV12-3 or TRBV12-4 and TRBJ2-5, with D uncertain. Trimming removed 10 bases at V and 0 bases at J, with 18 bases between. This CDR3 has 15 residues. The CDR3 DNA reads TGTGCCATCACACGTGGGCTAGTCCACCAAGAGACCCAGTACTTC. As protein: CAITRGLVHQETQYF.

With respect to this clonotype: This beta chain is an unintended read in a library built for alpha chains; its size means little. This chain uses TRBV5-5 with TRBJ2-5; perhaps D is TRBD1 or TRBD2 (5 bases each). The CDR3 is 15 amino acids. V lost 7 bases and J 2 bases, leaving 18 bases between the germline ends. Germline V gene sequence: CDR1 SGHKS, CDR2 YYEKEE (reference sequence). The CDR3 sequence: CASCLGARLQETQYF. Here the CDR3 DNA reads TGTGCCAGCTGTCTTGGGGCTAGACTACAAGAGACCCAGTACTTC.

In this sample, this clonotype is medium-sized. This beta chain appears as a stray read in a library generated for alpha chains; its size is not informative. The chain uses TRBV28 and TRBJ2-7; D is uncertain. CDR3 length equals 12 residues. Trimming took off 5 bases at V and 7 bases at J, with 12 bases between the two ends. The germline V gene encodes CDR1 MDHEN and CDR2 SYDVKM. In DNA, the CDR3 is TGTGCCAGCAGTCTTGCGCCCCAGGAGCAGTACTTC. Protein: CASSLAPQEQYF.

This clonotype was observed at least ten times. The library was prepared for alpha chains; this beta chain is a stray read, so its frequency means little. This chain uses TRBV29-1 with TRBJ2-3; unclear D gene. Germline V gene lookup returns CDR1 SQVTM and CDR2 ANQGSEA. V lost 7 bases to trimming and J lost 2 bases, with 7 bases between them. This CDR3 region has 11 residues. CDR3 nucleotide sequence: TGCAGCGGGCAGCCCACAGATACGCAGTATTTT. It encodes CSGQPTDTQYF.

This clonotype was observed at least ten times. This beta chain represents an off-target read in a library built for alpha chains; its size is of limited meaning. This rearrangement joins TRBV20-1 to TRBJ1-2, with 10 bases identical to TRBD1. Per the germline V gene, CDR1 is DFQATT and CDR2 is SNEGSKA (reference sequence). Germline trimming cut 2 bases from V and 7 bases from J; bases unmatched to any gene: 19. The CDR3 runs to 18 residues. The CDR3 nucleotides read TGCAGTGCTAGACTCCGGGACAGGGGATTTTTGTTGGTTGCTGGCTACACCTTC. Translation gives CSARLRDRGFLLVAGYTF.

This clonotype has a handful of counts. This beta chain lies outside the target of a library built for alpha chains; its clone size means little. This chain joins TRBV5-1 and TRBJ1-5, with 7 nucleotides matching TRBD1. Germline V gene sequence: CDR1 SGHRS, CDR2 YFSETQ. After removal of 0 bases from V and 6 bases from J, the junction contained 9 bases not matched to a gene. This CDR3 contains 16 residues. CDR3: CASSLVPGGLGQPQHF. The CDR3 DNA reads TGCGCCAGCAGCTTGGTTCCAGGGGGATTGGGTCAGCCCCAGCATTTT.

Notes on this clonotype: This beta chain represents an off-target read in a library built for alpha chains; its size is of limited meaning. The V gene is TRBV30, the J gene TRBJ1-1, with a weak D call TRBD1 (6 bases). Between the trimmed V and J ends, which lost 7 bases and 4 bases, there was a span of 16 bases. The CDR3 has 13 residues. Germline V lookup: CDR1 GTSNPN, CDR2 SVGIG (reference sequence). The CDR3 protein is CAFHYREGTEAFF. CDR3 coding DNA: TGTGCCTTTCACTACAGGGAGGGCACTGAAGCTTTCTTT.

In this sample, this clonotype turned up many times. This beta chain represents an off-target read in a library built for alpha chains; its size is of limited meaning. The chain links TRBV3-1 to TRBJ1-6; the match to TRBD1 covers 10 bases. This CDR3 contains 15 residues. Germline V lookup: CDR1 LGHDT, CDR2 YNNKEL (reference sequence). J lost 10 bases, V lost 1 base, and 4 bases had no gene match. CDR3 region: CASSQGQGAQSPLHF. CDR3 DNA sequence: TGTGCCAGCAGCCAAGGACAGGGGGCCCAATCACCCCTCCACTTT.